One and the same sample provided the 9 T cell receptor beta chains below, sequenced in a study of OX40 agonist ivuxolimab in advanced cancers. The data were produced by immunoSEQ multiplex PCR, yet TCRdb's version contains in-frame clones alone and is incomplete. The sample carries approximately 50,000 clones, 60% to 80% recorded once. Sequencing was performed on CD4+ or CD8+ T cells sorted from blood, taken in a trial of the OX40 agonist ivuxolimab. The receptor set was obtained from an adult with an advanced solid tumor such as melanoma, head and neck, liver or kidney cancer.

The rearrangement joins TRBV5-8 to TRBJ1-2, with no clear D. V dropped 0 bases and J dropped 0 bases, with 6 bases sitting between them. The germline gives CDR1 SGHTS, CDR2 YDEGEE. The CDR3 sequence is 14 residues long. The CDR3 nucleotides are TGTGCCAGCAGCTTGGTTAGGACTAACTATGGCTACACCTTC. Protein sequence: CASSLVRTNYGYTF.

The genes are TRBV7-2 and TRBJ2-1, with 12 bases identical to TRBD2. With V trimmed by 5 bases and J by 7 bases, 12 bases remained unmatched. From germline, CDR1 is SGHTA and CDR2 FQGNSA. The CDR3 sequence is 17 residues long. The DNA of the CDR3 is TGTGCCAGCAGCCCGTCCTTGACTAGCGGGAGTGGAAATGAGCAGTTCTTC. This encodes CASSPSLTSGSGNEQFF.

The V call is TRBV25-1, the J call TRBJ1-5, with a possible D match to TRBD1 (5 bases). The CDR3 is made up of 15 amino acids. The germline V gene encodes CDR1 MGHDK and CDR2 SYGVNS. With 2 bases removed from V and 4 bases from J, the gap between germline ends came to 12 bases. The CDR3 sequence: CASSEPGGGNQPQHF. CDR3 nucleotides: TGTGCCAGCAGTGAACCCGGGGGGGGGAATCAGCCCCAGCATTTT.

This clone was seen just once. The chain recombines TRBV13 with TRBJ1-1; D is unclear. Trimming took off 0 bases at V and 4 bases at J, with 15 bases between the two ends. Germline V gives CDR1 PRHDT, CDR2 FYEKMQ (reference sequence). The CDR3 consists of 16 residues. The CDR3 nucleotides read TGTGCCAGCAGCTTAGGCCGACGAAAGGCGGTCACTGAAGCTTTCTTT. Protein: CASSLGRRKAVTEAFF. The complete variable domain, with remaining parts taken from reference TRBV13 and TRBJ1-1, reads AAGVIQSPRHLIKEKRETATLKCYPIPRHDTVYWYQQGPGQDPQFLISFYEKMQSDKGSIPDRFSAQQFSDYHSELNMSSLELGDSALYFCASSLGRRKAVTEAFFGQGTRLTVV.

The CDR3, as DNA: TGCGCCAGCAGTGAGCGGGAGATCTACAATGAGCAGTTCTTC. Protein: CASSEREIYNEQFF. V and J are TRBV10-1 and TRBJ2-1; possible D gene TRBD2, 6 bases. V dropped 2 bases and J dropped 3 bases, with 8 bases sitting between them. This CDR3 has 14 amino acids. CDR1 and CDR2 (germline): WNHNN, SYGVQD (reference sequence).

The chain joins TRBV6-8 to TRBJ2-7; 11 nucleotides match TRBD1. V gave up 0 bases and J gave up 5 bases; unmatched junction bases: 3. CDR1 and CDR2 (germline): MNHGY, SAAAGT. CDR3 length: 15 amino acids. In DNA form, the CDR3 reads TGTGCCAGCAGTTACTCCGGGACAGGGGGAAACGAGCAGTACTTC. Residues: CASSYSGTGGNEQYF.

The chain couples TRBV18 to TRBJ2-5; 7 nucleotides line up with TRBD1. Trimming at V came to 3 bases and at J to 4 bases, leaving 8 bases not matched to a gene. This CDR3 has 15 residues. Germline V gene data show CDR1 as KGHSH and CDR2 as LQKENI. The CDR3 here is CASSPLPTGRETQYF. CDR3 nucleotide sequence: TGTGCCAGCTCACCCCTTCCGACAGGGCGAGAGACCCAGTACTTC.

The chain recombines TRBV10-2 with TRBJ2-1; 10 bases match TRBD2. The CDR3 extends over 13 amino acids. Germline V gene sequence: CDR1 WSHSY, CDR2 SAAADI. Trimming at V came to 6 bases and at J to 5 bases, leaving 1 base not matched to a gene. As DNA, the CDR3 is TGCGCCAGCAGAGGGACTAGCGACAATGAGCAGTTCTTC. Protein product: CASRGTSDNEQFF.

This clone was seen once. The genes are TRBV6-5 and TRBJ1-3; D is ambiguous. The V end was cut by 4 bases, the J end by 0 bases, with 7 bases between. The CDR3 consists of 14 residues. Germline V gene sequence: CDR1 MNHEY, CDR2 SVGAGI. The CDR3 here is CASSFDTSGNTIYF. In DNA form, the CDR3 reads TGTGCCAGCAGTTTTGACACCTCTGGAAACACCATATATTTT.